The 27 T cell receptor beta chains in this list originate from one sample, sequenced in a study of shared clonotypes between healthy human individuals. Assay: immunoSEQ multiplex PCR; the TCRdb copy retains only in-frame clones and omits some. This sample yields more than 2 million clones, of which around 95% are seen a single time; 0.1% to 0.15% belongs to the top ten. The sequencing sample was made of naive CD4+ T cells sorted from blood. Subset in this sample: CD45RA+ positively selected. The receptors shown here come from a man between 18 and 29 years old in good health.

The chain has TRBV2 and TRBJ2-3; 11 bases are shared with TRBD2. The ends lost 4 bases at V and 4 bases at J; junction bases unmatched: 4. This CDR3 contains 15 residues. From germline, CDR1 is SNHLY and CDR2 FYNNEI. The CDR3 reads CASSVTSGVADTQYF. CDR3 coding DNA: TGTGCCAGCAGTGTGACTAGCGGGGTGGCAGATACGCAGTATTTT.

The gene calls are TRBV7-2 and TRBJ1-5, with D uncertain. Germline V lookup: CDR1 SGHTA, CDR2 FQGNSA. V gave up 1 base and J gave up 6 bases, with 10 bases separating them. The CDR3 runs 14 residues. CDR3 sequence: CASSLGVKGQPQHF. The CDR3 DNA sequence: TGTGCCAGCAGCTTAGGGGTAAAGGGTCAGCCCCAGCATTTT.

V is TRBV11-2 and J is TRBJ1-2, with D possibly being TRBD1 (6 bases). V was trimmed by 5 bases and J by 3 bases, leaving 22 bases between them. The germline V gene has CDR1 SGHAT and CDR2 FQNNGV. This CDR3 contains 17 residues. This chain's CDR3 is CASSPIGMWGQDYGYTF. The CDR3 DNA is TGTGCCAGCAGCCCTATCGGGATGTGGGGGCAAGACTATGGCTACACCTTC.

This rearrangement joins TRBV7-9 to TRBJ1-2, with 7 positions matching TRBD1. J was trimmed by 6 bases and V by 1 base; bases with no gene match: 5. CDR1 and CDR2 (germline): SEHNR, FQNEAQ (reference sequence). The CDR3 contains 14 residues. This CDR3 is CASSLDRQGHGYTF. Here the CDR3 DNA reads TGTGCCAGCAGCTTAGATAGACAGGGCCATGGCTACACCTTC.

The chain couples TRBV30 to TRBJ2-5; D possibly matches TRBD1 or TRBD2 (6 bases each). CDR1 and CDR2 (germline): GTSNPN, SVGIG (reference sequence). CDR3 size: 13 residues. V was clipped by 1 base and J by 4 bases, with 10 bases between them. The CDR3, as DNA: TGTGCCTGGAGTGCCGGGGGCGCAGAGACCCAGTACTTC. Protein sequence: CAWSAGGAETQYF.

Here the CDR3 reads CASRFTRQVNNEQFF. In nucleotides, the CDR3 is TGTGCCAGCAGGTTTACAAGACAGGTTAACAATGAGCAGTTCTTC. The genes are TRBV6-5 and TRBJ2-1, with TRBD1 as a possible D gene (6 bases). The germline V and J ends were trimmed by 6 bases and 5 bases, with 17 bases remaining between them. This CDR3 comprises 15 residues. Germline loops: CDR1 MNHEY, CDR2 SVGAGI.

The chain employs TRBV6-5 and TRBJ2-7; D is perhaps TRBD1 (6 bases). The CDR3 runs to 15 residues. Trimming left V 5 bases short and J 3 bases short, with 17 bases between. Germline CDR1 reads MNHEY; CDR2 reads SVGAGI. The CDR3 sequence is CASSTGTKVVYEQYF. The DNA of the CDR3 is TGTGCCAGCAGTACGGGGACAAAGGTAGTCTACGAGCAGTACTTC.

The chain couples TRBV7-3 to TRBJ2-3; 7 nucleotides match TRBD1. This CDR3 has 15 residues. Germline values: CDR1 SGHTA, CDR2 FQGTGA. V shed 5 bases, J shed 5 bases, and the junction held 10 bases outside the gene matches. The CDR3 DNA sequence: TGTGCCAGCAGCGGACAAGGGACAGCCGGAGATACGCAGTATTTT. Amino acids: CASSGQGTAGDTQYF.

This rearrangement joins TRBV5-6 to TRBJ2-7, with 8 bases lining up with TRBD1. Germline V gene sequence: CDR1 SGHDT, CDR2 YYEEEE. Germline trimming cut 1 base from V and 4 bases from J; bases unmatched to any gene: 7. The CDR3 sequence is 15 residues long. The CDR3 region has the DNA TGTGCCAGCAGCTTGCCGGGACAGGCAGCTTACGAGCAGTACTTC. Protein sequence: CASSLPGQAAYEQYF.

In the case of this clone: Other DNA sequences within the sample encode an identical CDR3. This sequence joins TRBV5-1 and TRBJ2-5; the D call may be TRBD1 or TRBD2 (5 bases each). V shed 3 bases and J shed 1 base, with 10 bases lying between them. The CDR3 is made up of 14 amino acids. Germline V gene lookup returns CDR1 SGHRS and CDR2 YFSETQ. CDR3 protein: CASSSSGAQETQYF. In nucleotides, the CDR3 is TGCGCCAGCAGCTCCTCCGGGGCCCAAGAGACCCAGTACTTC.

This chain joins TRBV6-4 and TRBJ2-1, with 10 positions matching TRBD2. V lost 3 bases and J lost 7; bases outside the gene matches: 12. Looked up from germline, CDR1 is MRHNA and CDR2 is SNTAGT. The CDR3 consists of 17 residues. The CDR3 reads CASSDSILAGVNNEQFF. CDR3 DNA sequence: TGTGCCAGCAGTGATAGCATTCTAGCGGGAGTAAATAATGAGCAGTTCTTC.

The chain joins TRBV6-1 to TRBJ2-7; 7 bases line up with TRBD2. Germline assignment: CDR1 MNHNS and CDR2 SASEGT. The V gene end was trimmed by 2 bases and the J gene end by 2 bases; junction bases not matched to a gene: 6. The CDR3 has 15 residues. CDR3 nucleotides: TGTGCCAGCAGTGAACCCCTAGCGGTAACCTACGAGCAGTACTTC. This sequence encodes CASSEPLAVTYEQYF.

The CDR3 is CASSLGGPLNSPLHF. The CDR3 DNA sequence: TGTGCCAGCAGCTTAGGGGGTCCCTTAAATTCACCCCTCCACTTT. V gene TRBV5-6 combines with J gene TRBJ1-6; a weak D match, TRBD1 (6 bases). V was trimmed by 2 bases and J by 7 bases, leaving 13 bases between them. The CDR3 covers 15 residues. Per the germline V gene, CDR1 is SGHDT and CDR2 is YYEEEE.

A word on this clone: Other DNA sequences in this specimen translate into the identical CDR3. The CDR3 reads CASSFGGSYEQYF. Written as DNA, the CDR3 is TGTGCCAGCAGCTTTGGCGGGTCCTACGAGCAGTACTTC. The genes are TRBV7-2 and TRBJ2-7, with D maybe TRBD2 (5 bases). V lost 3 bases and J 1 base, leaving 7 bases between the germline ends. Germline CDR1 SGHTA, CDR2 FQGNSA. This CDR3 is 13 amino acids long.

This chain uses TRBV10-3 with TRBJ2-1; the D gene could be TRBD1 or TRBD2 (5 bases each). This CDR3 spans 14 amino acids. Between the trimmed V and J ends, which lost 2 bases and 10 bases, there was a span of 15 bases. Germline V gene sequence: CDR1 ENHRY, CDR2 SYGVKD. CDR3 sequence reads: CAISETPGPEEQFF. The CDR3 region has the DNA TGTGCCATCAGTGAGACTCCGGGGCCTGAGGAGCAGTTCTTC.

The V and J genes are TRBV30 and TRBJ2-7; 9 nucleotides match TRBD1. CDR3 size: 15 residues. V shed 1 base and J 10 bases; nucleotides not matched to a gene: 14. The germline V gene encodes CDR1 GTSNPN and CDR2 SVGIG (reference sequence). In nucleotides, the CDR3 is TGTGCCTGGAGTGAGGGCGGGACAGGGCGGGGAATACAGTACTTC. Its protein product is CAWSEGGTGRGIQYF. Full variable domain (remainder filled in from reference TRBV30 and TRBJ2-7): SQTIHQWPATLVQPVGSPLSLECTVEGTSNPNLYWYRQAAGRGLQLLFYSVGIGQISSEVPQNLSASRPQDRQFILSSKKLLLSDSGFYLCAWSEGGTGRGIQYFGPGTRLTVT.

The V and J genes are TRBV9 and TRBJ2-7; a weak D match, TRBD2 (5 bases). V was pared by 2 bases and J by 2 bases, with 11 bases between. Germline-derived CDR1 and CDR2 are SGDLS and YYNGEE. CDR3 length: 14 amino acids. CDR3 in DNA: TGTGCCAGCAGCGTTTTGGAGGAAGCCTACGAGCAGTACTTC. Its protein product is CASSVLEEAYEQYF. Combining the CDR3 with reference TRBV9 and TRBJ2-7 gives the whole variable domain DSGVTQTPKHLITATGQRVTLRCSPRSGDLSVYWYQQSLDQGLQFLIQYYNGEERAKGNILERFSAQQFPDLHSELNLSSLELGDSALYFCASSVLEEAYEQYFGPGTRLTVT.

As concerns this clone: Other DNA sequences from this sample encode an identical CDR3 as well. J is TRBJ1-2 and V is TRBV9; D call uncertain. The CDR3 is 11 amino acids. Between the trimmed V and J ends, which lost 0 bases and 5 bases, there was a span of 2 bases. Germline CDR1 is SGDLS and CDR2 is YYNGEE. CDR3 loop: CASSVGYGYTF. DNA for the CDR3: TGTGCCAGCAGCGTAGGGTATGGCTACACCTTC.

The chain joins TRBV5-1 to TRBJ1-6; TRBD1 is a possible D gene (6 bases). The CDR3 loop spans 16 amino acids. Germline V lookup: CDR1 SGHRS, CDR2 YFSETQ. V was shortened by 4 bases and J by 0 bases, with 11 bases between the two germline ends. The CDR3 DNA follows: TGCGCCAGCAGCACTACAGGGAACTCCTATAATTCACCCCTCCACTTT. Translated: CASSTTGNSYNSPLHF.

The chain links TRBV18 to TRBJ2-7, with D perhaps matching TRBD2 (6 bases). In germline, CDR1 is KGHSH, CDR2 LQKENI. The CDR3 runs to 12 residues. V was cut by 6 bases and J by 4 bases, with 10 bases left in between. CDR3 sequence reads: CASSYGGYEQYF. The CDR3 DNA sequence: TGTGCCAGCTCGTACGGGGGATACGAGCAGTACTTC.

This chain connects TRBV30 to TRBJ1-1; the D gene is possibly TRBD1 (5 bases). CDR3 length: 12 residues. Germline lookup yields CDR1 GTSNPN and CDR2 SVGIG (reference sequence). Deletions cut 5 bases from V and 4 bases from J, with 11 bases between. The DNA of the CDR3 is TGTGCCTGGGGGACGTCGCCCACTGAAGCTTTCTTT. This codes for CAWGTSPTEAFF. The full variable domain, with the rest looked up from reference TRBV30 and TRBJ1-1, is SQTIHQWPATLVQPVGSPLSLECTVEGTSNPNLYWYRQAAGRGLQLLFYSVGIGQISSEVPQNLSASRPQDRQFILSSKKLLLSDSGFYLCAWGTSPTEAFFGQGTRLTVV.

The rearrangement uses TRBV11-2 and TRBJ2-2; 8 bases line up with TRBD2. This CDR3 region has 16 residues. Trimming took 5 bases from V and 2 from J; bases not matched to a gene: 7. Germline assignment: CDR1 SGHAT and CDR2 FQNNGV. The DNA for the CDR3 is TGTGCCAGCAGCGAGAGCGGGGGTACTAACACCGGGGAGCTGTTTTTT. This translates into CASSESGGTNTGELFF.

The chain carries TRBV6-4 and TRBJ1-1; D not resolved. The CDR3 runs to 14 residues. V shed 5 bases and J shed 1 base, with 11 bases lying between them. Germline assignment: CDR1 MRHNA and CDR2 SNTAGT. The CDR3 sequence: CASSREGGNTEAFF. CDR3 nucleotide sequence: TGTGCCAGCAGTAGGGAGGGAGGGAACACTGAAGCTTTCTTT.

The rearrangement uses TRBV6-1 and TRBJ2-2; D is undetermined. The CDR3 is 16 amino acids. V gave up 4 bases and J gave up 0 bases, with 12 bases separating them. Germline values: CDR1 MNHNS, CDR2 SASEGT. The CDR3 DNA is TGTGCCAGCAGTGCCCGGGTTAGCCCGAACACCGGGGAGCTGTTTTTT. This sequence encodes CASSARVSPNTGELFF.

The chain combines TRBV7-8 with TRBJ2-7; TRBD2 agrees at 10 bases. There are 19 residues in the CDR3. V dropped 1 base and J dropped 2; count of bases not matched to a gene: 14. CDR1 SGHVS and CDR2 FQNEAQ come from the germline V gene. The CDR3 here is CASSLGAGKLAGGTYEQYF. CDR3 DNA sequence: TGTGCCAGCAGCTTAGGAGCGGGTAAATTAGCGGGAGGCACCTACGAGCAGTACTTC.

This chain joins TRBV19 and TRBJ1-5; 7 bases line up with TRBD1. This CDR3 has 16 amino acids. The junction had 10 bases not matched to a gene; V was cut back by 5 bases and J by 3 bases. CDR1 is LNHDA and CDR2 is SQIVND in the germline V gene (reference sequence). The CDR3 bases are TGTGCCAGTAGTCTCCTTGGACAGGTACTCAATCAGCCCCAGCATTTT. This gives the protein CASSLLGQVLNQPQHF. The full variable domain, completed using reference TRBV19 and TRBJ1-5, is DGGITQSPKYLFRKEGQNVTLSCEQNLNHDAMYWYRQDPGQGLRLIYYSQIVNDFQKGDIAEGYSVSREKKESFPLTVTSAQKNPTAFYLCASSLLGQVLNQPQHFGDGTRLSIL.

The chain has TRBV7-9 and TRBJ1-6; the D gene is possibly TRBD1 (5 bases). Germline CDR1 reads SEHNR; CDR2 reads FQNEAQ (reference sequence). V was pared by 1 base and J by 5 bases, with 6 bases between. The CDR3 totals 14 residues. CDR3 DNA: TGTGCCAGCAGCTTAGAGGGGAATAATTCACCCCTCCACTTT. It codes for CASSLEGNNSPLHF.